This T cell receptor (beta chain) was sequenced in a study of blood T cell repertoires in COVID-19. TCRdb's copy holds only in-frame clones and misses some; the assay was immunoSEQ multiplex PCR. This table holds 130,000 or so clones, around 86% found once. The ends lost 5 bases at V and 4 bases at J; junction bases unmatched: 20. Looked up from germline, CDR1 is SGHVS and CDR2 is FQNEAQ. The CDR3 extends over 18 amino acids. The TCR sequence derives from a human donor in a cohort sampled during active COVID-19. This rearrangement joins TRBV7-8 to TRBJ2-7, with 7 bases matching TRBD1. Sequenced sample: peripheral blood. CDR3 sequence reads: CASSPSLLTGTEIYEQYF. The CDR3 region has the DNA TGTGCCAGCAGCCCTAGCCTCCTCACCGGGACAGAGATTTACGAGCAGTACTTC.